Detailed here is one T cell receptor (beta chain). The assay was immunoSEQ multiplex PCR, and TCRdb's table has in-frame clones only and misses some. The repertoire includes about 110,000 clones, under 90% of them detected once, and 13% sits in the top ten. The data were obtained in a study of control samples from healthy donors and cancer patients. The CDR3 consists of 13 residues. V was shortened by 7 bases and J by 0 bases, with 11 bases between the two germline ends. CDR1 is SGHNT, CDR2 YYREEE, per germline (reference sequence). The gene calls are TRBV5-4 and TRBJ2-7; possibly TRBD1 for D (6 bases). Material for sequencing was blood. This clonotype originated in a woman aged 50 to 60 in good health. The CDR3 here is CASQGGDSYEQYF. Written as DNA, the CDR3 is TGTGCCAGCCAAGGGGGTGACTCCTACGAGCAGTACTTC.